These 28 T cell receptor beta chains share one sample of origin, sequenced in a study of shared clonotypes between healthy human individuals. Generated by immunoSEQ multiplex PCR, the TCRdb table keeps only in-frame clones and is missing some. This table has around 940,000 clones, about 80% appearing once. Sequenced sample: memory CD4+ T cells sorted from blood. The subset is: CD45RA-negative fraction. These receptors all come from a man younger than 30 in good health.

The rearrangement uses TRBV4-1 and TRBJ2-5; D ambiguous. V was trimmed by 0 bases and J by 5 bases, leaving 4 bases between them. This CDR3 region has 12 residues. From germline, CDR1 is MGHRA and CDR2 YSYEKL. The CDR3 nucleotides are TGCGCCAGCAGCCAAGAGCGGGAGACCCAGTACTTC. Residues: CASSQERETQYF.

On this clone itself: A junction boundary mismatches the germline segment, possibly from a read error. The chain employs TRBV27 and TRBJ2-7; D is possibly TRBD1 (6 bases). CDR1 and CDR2 from the germline V gene are MNHEY and SMNVEV (reference sequence). The CDR3 spans 17 residues. CDR3 loop: CASTLKTGTTSSYEQYF. CDR3 sequence (DNA): TGTGCCAGCACTTTAAAGACCGGGACAACGAGCTCCTACGAGCAGTACTTC.

As for this clone: The same CDR3 arises from other DNA sequences in this sample as well. This rearrangement joins TRBV18 to TRBJ1-1; 10 bases line up with TRBD1. The junction had 0 bases not matched to a gene; V was cut back by 4 bases and J by 4 bases. The CDR3 extends over 13 amino acids. CDR1 and CDR2 from the germline V gene are KGHSH and LQKENI. DNA of the CDR3: TGTGCCAGCTCACGGGACAGGGGCACTGAAGCTTTCTTT. It specifies CASSRDRGTEAFF.

The V call is TRBV18, the J call TRBJ1-5; D may be TRBD1 (5 bases). CDR1 and CDR2 (germline): KGHSH, LQKENI. The CDR3 loop spans 14 amino acids. Trimming took off 3 bases at V and 5 bases at J, with 11 bases between the two ends. The CDR3 DNA reads as TGTGCCAGCTCACCGGGGGACCTCTATCAGCCCCAGCATTTT. Translated, it gives CASSPGDLYQPQHF.

The chain couples TRBV4-3 to TRBJ2-7; 7 bases are a match to TRBD1. This CDR3 is 15 amino acids long. The V and J ends lost 3 bases and 6 bases, in that order; junction bases with no gene match: 11. Germline assignment: CDR1 LGHNA and CDR2 YSLEER. CDR3 amino acids: CASSHQTGTGVEQYF. CDR3 DNA sequence: TGCGCCAGCAGCCACCAGACAGGGACGGGCGTCGAGCAGTACTTC.

Notes on this clone: Sequence at one end of the junction differs from germline and may be a read error. The chain couples TRBV28 to TRBJ2-3; no reliable D call. This CDR3 comprises 11 residues. Germline V lookup: CDR1 MDHEN, CDR2 SYDVKM. CDR3 DNA sequence: TGTGCCAGCAGTTTTAATTTATGGATGAATTTT. This translates into CASSFNLWMNF. The whole variable domain, remainder taken from reference TRBV28 and TRBJ2-3, is DVKVTQSSRYLVKRTGEKVFLECVQDMDHENMFWYRQDPGLGLRLIYFSYDVKMKEKGDIPEGYSVSREKKERFSLILESASTNQTSMYLCASSFNLWMNFGPGTRLTVL.

The rearrangement uses TRBV6-5 and TRBJ2-1; 10 positions match TRBD1. J gave up 14 bases and V 5 bases, and 3 bases lay outside the gene matches. This CDR3 has 11 amino acids. Germline V gene sequence: CDR1 MNHEY, CDR2 SVGAGI. The CDR3 region is CASSTGQGEFF. The DNA of the CDR3 is TGTGCCAGCAGTACCGGACAGGGGGAGTTCTTC.

This clone was seen repeatedly, ten times or more. The chain's CDR3 is CAWSGTGVPGGGNTIYF. The CDR3 DNA reads as TGTGCCTGGTCCGGGACAGGGGTCCCAGGGGGTGGAAACACCATATATTTT. The V gene is TRBV30, the J gene TRBJ1-3, with 10 bases lining up with TRBD1. This CDR3 spans 17 amino acids. The germline V gene encodes CDR1 GTSNPN and CDR2 SVGIG (reference sequence). V gave up 5 bases and J gave up 3 bases; unmatched junction bases: 13. The full variable domain, with the rest looked up from reference TRBV30 and TRBJ1-3, is SQTIHQWPATLVQPVGSPLSLECTVEGTSNPNLYWYRQAAGRGLQLLFYSVGIGQISSEVPQNLSASRPQDRQFILSSKKLLLSDSGFYLCAWSGTGVPGGGNTIYFGEGSWLTVV.

The chain has TRBV10-3 and TRBJ2-1; 8 positions agree with TRBD1. Germline V gene lookup returns CDR1 ENHRY and CDR2 SYGVKD. This CDR3 comprises 13 residues. Losses at the gene ends were 10 bases for V and 9 bases for J; bases not matched to a gene: 11. DNA of the CDR3: TGTGCCACCCTGGGGCAGGGGGCCGGTGAGCAGTTCTTC. It encodes CATLGQGAGEQFF.

The chain couples TRBV30 to TRBJ1-3, with 7 bases identical to TRBD1. Germline V gives CDR1 GTSNPN, CDR2 SVGIG (reference sequence). This CDR3 has 14 amino acids. With V trimmed by 4 bases and J by 4 bases, 7 bases remained unmatched. For the CDR3, the DNA is TGTGCCTGGACCATCAGGGGGGGAGGAAACACCATATATTTT. Protein sequence: CAWTIRGGGNTIYF.

This clone occurred many times. V gene TRBV19 combines with J gene TRBJ2-7, with 8 bases identical to TRBD1. Germline assignment: CDR1 LNHDA and CDR2 SQIVND (reference sequence). The V and J ends lost 11 bases and 0 bases, in that order; junction bases with no gene match: 6. The CDR3 loop spans 13 amino acids. CDR3 residues: CASGQGASYEQYF. Written as DNA, the CDR3 is TGTGCCTCCGGACAGGGAGCCTCCTACGAGCAGTACTTC.

Only a few counts were recorded for this clone. The same CDR3 can be traced to other DNA sequences in this sample. The chain carries TRBV28 and TRBJ1-4; 9 nucleotides agree with TRBD1. J lost 7 bases, V lost 6 bases, and 9 bases had no gene match. Germline lookup yields CDR1 MDHEN and CDR2 SYDVKM. This CDR3 spans 15 amino acids. CDR3 residues: CASSRKQGASEKLFF. The CDR3 region has the DNA TGTGCCAGCAGCCGTAAACAGGGGGCCAGTGAAAAACTGTTTTTT.

The J gene is TRBJ1-5, the V gene TRBV2, with 9 bases that match TRBD1. The CDR3 sequence is 15 residues long. With 4 bases clipped from V and 7 bases from J, the junction kept 8 bases outside the gene matches. Germline V gene sequence: CDR1 SNHLY, CDR2 FYNNEI. CDR3: CASSVRTGVEQPQHF. The CDR3 nucleotides are TGTGCCAGCAGTGTCCGGACAGGGGTAGAGCAGCCCCAGCATTTT.

CDR3 in DNA: TGTGCCAGCAGCTTGATACGAGGAGGCGCTGAAGCTTTCTTT. This sequence encodes CASSLIRGGAEAFF. The chain has TRBV5-4 and TRBJ1-1, with D hard to call. This CDR3 comprises 14 residues. The germline V and J ends were trimmed by 1 base and 6 bases, with 13 bases remaining between them. CDR1 is SGHNT and CDR2 is YYREEE in the germline V gene (reference sequence). Looking up the rest from reference TRBV5-4 and TRBJ1-1 gives the full variable domain: ETGVTQSPTHLIKTRGQQVTLRCSSQSGHNTVSWYQQALGQGPQFIFQYYREEENGRGNFPPRFSGLQFPNYSSELNVNALELDDSALYLCASSLIRGGAEAFFGQGTRLTVV.

In DNA form, the CDR3 reads TGTGCCAGCAGTGGTGGGAGTGAGACCCAGTACTTC. Amino acid sequence: CASSGGSETQYF. This chain links TRBV2 with TRBJ2-5, with D possibly being TRBD2 (5 bases). The CDR3 is made up of 12 amino acids. Trimming stripped 4 bases from V and 5 bases from J, with 8 bases between. The germline V gene has CDR1 SNHLY and CDR2 FYNNEI. The full variable domain, with the rest looked up from reference TRBV2 and TRBJ2-5, is EPEVTQTPSHQVTQMGQEVILRCVPISNHLYFYWYRQILGQKVEFLVSFYNNEISEKSEIFDDQFSVERPDGSNFTLKIRSTKLEDSAMYFCASSGGSETQYFGPGTRLLVL.

The rearrangement links TRBV14 to TRBJ2-7, with TRBD1 matching 8 bases. The germline gives CDR1 SGHDN, CDR2 FVKESK. The V and J ends lost 4 bases and 2 bases, in that order; junction bases with no gene match: 7. This CDR3 comprises 15 residues. The CDR3 loop is CASSRAQDRAYEQYF. Here the CDR3 DNA reads TGTGCCAGCAGCCGAGCTCAGGACAGGGCCTACGAGCAGTACTTC.

The chain recombines TRBV6-6 with TRBJ2-1; TRBD2 matches 12 bases. The length of the CDR3 is 16 residues. Germline V gene data show CDR1 as MNHNY and CDR2 as SVGAGI (reference sequence). With V trimmed by 6 bases and J by 9 bases, 12 bases remained unmatched. CDR3 sequence reads: CASSRTSGEPQGEQFF. In DNA, the CDR3 is TGTGCCAGCAGCCGGACTAGCGGGGAGCCCCAGGGTGAGCAGTTCTTC.

The CDR3 region has the DNA TGTGCCACCAGCAGAGGGAATTTAGGCACAGATACGCAGTATTTT. It encodes CATSRGNLGTDTQYF. The chain couples TRBV15 to TRBJ2-3; no clear D. The germline V gene encodes CDR1 LNHNV and CDR2 YYDKDF (reference sequence). This CDR3 has 15 amino acids. V shed 1 base and J shed 1 base, with 9 bases lying between them.

The table lists this clone with a count of one. The chain has TRBV5-1 and TRBJ2-3, with TRBD2 identical over 7 bases. V lost 2 bases to trimming and J lost 4 bases; unmatched junction nucleotides: 7. CDR3 length: 15 amino acids. From germline, CDR1 is SGHRS and CDR2 YFSETQ. The CDR3 is CASSFKAGFSDTQYF. The CDR3, as DNA: TGCGCCAGCAGCTTCAAAGCGGGGTTCTCAGATACGCAGTATTTT.

The V and J genes are TRBV4-1 and TRBJ1-6; no firm D call. The germline V gene encodes CDR1 MGHRA and CDR2 YSYEKL. The length of the CDR3 is 16 residues. Trimming cost V 1 base and J 0 bases, with 7 bases left between them. Written as DNA, the CDR3 is TGCGCCAGCAGCCAAGCTTCTTCCTCCTATAATTCACCCCTCCACTTT. It specifies CASSQASSSYNSPLHF.

V gene TRBV29-1 combines with J gene TRBJ1-2, with unresolved D. With 4 bases removed from V and 2 bases from J, the gap between germline ends came to 8 bases. The CDR3 runs to 12 residues. The germline V gene encodes CDR1 SQVTM and CDR2 ANQGSEA. The CDR3 reads CSVGEPNYGYTF. CDR3 DNA sequence: TGCAGCGTTGGAGAACCAAACTATGGCTACACCTTC.

In its sample, this clone was seen a few times. This chain joins TRBV25-1 and TRBJ1-6, with 10 bases lining up with TRBD1. Germline V CDR1 and CDR2: MGHDK, SYGVNS. Losses at the gene ends were 7 bases for V and 10 bases for J; bases not matched to a gene: 10. There are 15 residues in the CDR3. CDR3 amino acids: CASTNSGTGESPLHF. The CDR3 nucleotides are TGTGCCAGCACTAACTCCGGGACAGGGGAATCACCCCTCCACTTT.

This chain uses TRBV6-5 with TRBJ1-2; 8 bases are a match to TRBD1. V lost 11 bases and J lost 4; bases outside the gene matches: 6. In germline, CDR1 is MNHEY, CDR2 SVGAGI. CDR3 length: 12 residues. CDR3 coding DNA: TGTGCCTCCGGACAGGGCCTCTATGGCTACACCTTC. As protein: CASGQGLYGYTF.

The V call is TRBV12-2, the J call TRBJ1-1; the table's D call of TRBD1 was not tested on the DNA. TRBV12-2 constitutes a pseudogene. This CDR3 has 17 amino acids. CDR3 bases: TGTGCAAGTCGCTCCGACCCGCCACAGGGGGATGACACTGAAGCTTTCTTT. Translation gives CASRSDPPQGDDTEAFF.

This rearrangement joins TRBV9 to TRBJ2-5; the D is unclear. The CDR3 contains 14 residues. Germline V gene lookup returns CDR1 SGDLS and CDR2 YYNGEE. Trimming shortened V by 0 bases and J by 5 bases, and 11 bases separated the two germline ends. The chain's CDR3 is CASSVGSIPETQYF. The CDR3 DNA reads TGTGCCAGCAGCGTAGGCTCGATACCCGAGACCCAGTACTTC.

This clone was counted between two and nine times. Other DNA sequences from this sample encode an identical CDR3 as well. The CDR3, as DNA: TGTGCCAGCAGCCCCCGTGGAGTTGGAGATACGCAGTATTTT. Amino acid sequence: CASSPRGVGDTQYF. The chain is built from TRBV9 and TRBJ2-3; D is unresolved. Germline V CDR1 and CDR2: SGDLS, YYNGEE. V lost 4 bases and J 5 bases, leaving 14 bases between the germline ends. The CDR3 runs 14 residues.

The genes are TRBV7-9 and TRBJ1-4, with 11 positions matching TRBD1. V was pared by 7 bases and J by 8 bases, with 12 bases of the junction left unmatched. The CDR3 contains 16 residues. The germline gives CDR1 SEHNR, CDR2 FQNEAQ (reference sequence). The CDR3 sequence is CASTLAGTGGREKLFF. The CDR3 bases are TGTGCCAGCACCCTCGCAGGGACAGGGGGGCGAGAAAAACTGTTTTTT.

This clone was seen just once. This rearrangement joins TRBV30 to TRBJ1-2, with no clear D. V lost 1 base, J lost 6 bases, and 9 bases lay in between. This CDR3 is built from 12 residues. Germline loops: CDR1 GTSNPN, CDR2 SVGIG (reference sequence). CDR3 sequence: CAWSALGNGYTF. Written as DNA, the CDR3 is TGTGCCTGGAGTGCCCTGGGGAATGGCTACACCTTC.